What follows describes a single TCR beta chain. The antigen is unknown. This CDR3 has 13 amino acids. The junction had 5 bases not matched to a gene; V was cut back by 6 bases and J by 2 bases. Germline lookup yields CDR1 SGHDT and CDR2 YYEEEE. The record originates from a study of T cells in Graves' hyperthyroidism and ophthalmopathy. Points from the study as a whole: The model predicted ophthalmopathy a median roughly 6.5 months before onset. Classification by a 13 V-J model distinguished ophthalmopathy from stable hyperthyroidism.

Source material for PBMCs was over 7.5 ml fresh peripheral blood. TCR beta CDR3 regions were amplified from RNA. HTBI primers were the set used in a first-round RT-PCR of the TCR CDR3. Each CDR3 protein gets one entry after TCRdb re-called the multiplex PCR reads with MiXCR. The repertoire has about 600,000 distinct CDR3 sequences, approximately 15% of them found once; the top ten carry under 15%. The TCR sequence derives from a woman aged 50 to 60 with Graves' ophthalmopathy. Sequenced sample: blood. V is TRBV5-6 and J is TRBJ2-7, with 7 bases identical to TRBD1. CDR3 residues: CASTETGTYEQYF. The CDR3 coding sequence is TGTGCCAGCACCGAGACAGGGACCTACGAGCAGTACTTC.